This T cell receptor (beta chain) derives from a study of neoadjuvant anti-PD-1 for oral cavity cancer. Study at large: Patients mostly received three to four biweekly nivolumab doses at 3 mg/kg before surgery. Overall study findings and caveats: With a few patients per group, TCR findings need larger cohorts. Larger post-treatment preexisting tumor clones tracked with greater tumor shrinkage.

Described time point: after neoadjuvant nivolumab, at surgical resection. There are many counts of this clone. The antigen is undetermined. Tumor libraries mostly used approximately 4.9 ug genomic DNA, two replicates each. Sequenced by immunoSEQ multiplex PCR; TCRdb stores in-frame clones only, minus some. Counted here are some 40,000 clones, about 36% occurring once; the ten biggest clones make up about 16%. The germline V and J ends were trimmed by 5 bases and 2 bases, with 9 bases remaining between them. Germline V CDR1 and CDR2: SGHVS, FQNEAQ. The CDR3 runs to 13 residues. The material was tumor tissue, obtained after nivolumab (anti-PD-1) treatment. This chain uses TRBV7-8 with TRBJ1-2; no firm D call. This clonotype originated in a person between 40 and 85 years old with oral cavity squamous cell carcinoma. CDR3 residues: CASSVSGNYGYTF. CDR3 coding DNA: TGTGCCAGCAGCGTCAGTGGGAACTATGGCTACACCTTC.